This T cell receptor (beta chain) was sequenced in a study of CD8 T cells in Susac syndrome. Negative isolation was used for CD8+ and CD4+ T cells and FACS enrichment for TEMRA cells. RNA amounts of roughly 0.5 to 1 ug underwent reverse transcription with random hexamers. TCRdb reprocessed the immunoSEQ multiplex PCR reads via MiXCR and lists one record per CDR3 protein. The table records about 120,000 distinct CDR3 sequences, 94% of them present only once. The V and J ends lost 5 bases and 12 bases, in that order; junction bases with no gene match: 14. Germline loops: CDR1 SGHTA, CDR2 FQGNSA. This CDR3 has 15 amino acids. This clonotype appeared once.

The chain couples TRBV7-2 to TRBJ2-1, with TRBD2 matching over 9 bases. Sequencing used CD4+ T cells from PBMCs. The sequence derives from a human donor in good health. The CDR3 DNA is TGTGCCAGCAGCCCAGGACTAGCGCGAGGTGGTGGGCAGTTCTTC. Translation gives CASSPGLARGGGQFF.